The T cell receptor beta chain under discussion was sequenced for a study of CD8 T cells in ankylosing spondylitis. This clonotype appeared many times. The germline gives CDR1 SGDLS, CDR2 YYNGEE. CDR3 size: 15 residues. Deletions cut 0 bases from V and 0 bases from J, with 7 bases between. TCRdb reprocessed the 5' RACE reads via MiXCR and lists one record per CDR3 protein. The sample holds 180,000 or so distinct CDR3 sequences, 11% seen once. This sequence was found in a male donor with ankylosing spondylitis or in good health (not recorded which). V gene TRBV9 combines with J gene TRBJ1-3; D not resolved. The sample consisted of blood, either unsorted or a sorted T cell fraction (not recorded which). The CDR3 reads CASSVGRFSGNTIYF. In DNA form, the CDR3 reads TGTGCCAGCAGCGTAGGGCGGTTCTCTGGAAACACCATATATTTT.